These 24 T cell receptor beta chains share one sample of origin, sequenced in a study of blood T cells in healthy people across ages. Through a sample-barcoded 5' primer and a J-beta primer mix, a second PCR was run for roughly 7 to 11 cycles. TCRdb itself ran the 5' RACE reads through MiXCR, one entry per CDR3 protein. The data show hundreds of thousands of distinct CDR3 sequences, 56% seen once. The sequenced material came from blood. The origin of the receptors is a middle-aged man in good health.

The V call is TRBV3-1, the J call TRBJ2-2, with D uncertain. Germline V lookup: CDR1 LGHDT, CDR2 YNNKEL (reference sequence). Between the trimmed V and J ends, which lost 4 bases and 8 bases, there was a span of 8 bases. The CDR3 runs 12 residues. The CDR3 is CASSPYPGELFF. CDR3 nucleotide sequence: TGTGCCAGCAGCCCCTACCCTGGGGAGCTGTTTTTT.

The genes are TRBV6-5 and TRBJ1-1, with 7 bases lining up with TRBD1. The germline CDR1 and CDR2 sequences are MNHEY and SVGAGI. The ends lost 0 bases at V and 5 bases at J; junction bases unmatched: 9. The CDR3 contains 16 residues. CDR3 nucleotides: TGTGCCAGCAGTTACTCAGGGACAGCCTTTAATACTGAAGCTTTCTTT. It translates to CASSYSGTAFNTEAFF.

V and J are TRBV15 and TRBJ1-1, with D maybe TRBD1 (5 bases). Germline CDR1 and CDR2: LNHNV and YYDKDF (reference sequence). Trimming removed 5 bases from V and 8 bases from J, with 21 bases in between. This CDR3 is built from 15 residues. CDR3 sequence: CATSRTSLSSGEAFF. CDR3 coding DNA: TGTGCCACCAGCCGTACCTCATTATCCTCAGGGGAAGCTTTCTTT.

The genes are TRBV5-1 and TRBJ2-7, with 11 positions matching TRBD1. The CDR3 runs to 17 residues. Trimming cost V 2 bases and J 3 bases; bases outside gene matches: 10. Germline-derived CDR1 and CDR2 are SGHRS and YFSETQ. The CDR3, as DNA: TGCGCCAGCAGCTTTGCCCTATGGGACAGGGGGAACTACGAGCAGTACTTC. Its protein product is CASSFALWDRGNYEQYF.

This clonotype was found a few times. V and J are TRBV28 and TRBJ1-2; possibly TRBD1 for D (5 bases). V was pared by 2 bases and J by 4 bases, with 11 bases between. This CDR3 spans 14 amino acids. Germline CDR1 reads MDHEN; CDR2 reads SYDVKM. The CDR3 sequence: CASSLQGISYGYTF. CDR3 nucleotides: TGTGCCAGCAGTTTACAGGGTATCAGCTATGGCTACACCTTC.

In this sample, this clonotype turned up a few times. The rearrangement joins TRBV20-1 to TRBJ2-5; the D is unclear. The CDR3 has 16 amino acids. V was cut by 0 bases and J by 4 bases, with 18 bases left in between. Germline CDR1 DFQATT, CDR2 SNEGSKA (reference sequence). The CDR3 nucleotides read TGCAGTGCTAGAGATGCCTCCGGGTGGGGTATAGAGACCCAGTACTTC. This sequence encodes CSARDASGWGIETQYF.

This clonotype appeared a single time. V is TRBV12-3 or TRBV12-4 and J is TRBJ1-4, with TRBD1 as a possible D gene (5 bases). The CDR3 consists of 12 residues. The V gene lost 5 bases and the J gene lost 13 bases, with 14 bases spanning the gap. CDR3 residues: CASSPRTRSLFF. The CDR3, as DNA: TGTGCCAGCAGTCCCCGGACACGGTCACTGTTTTTT.

This clonotype was observed a single time. A much larger clone lies a single base off, so this may be a read error. The J gene is TRBJ2-6, the V gene TRBV20-1; D uncertain. V lost 5 bases and J lost 2, with 7 bases in between. Per the germline V gene, CDR1 is DFQATT and CDR2 is SNEGSKA (reference sequence). The CDR3 is 13 amino acids. The CDR3 here is CSAPDAGANVLTF. The CDR3 DNA reads TGCAGTGCTCCCGACGCTGGGGCCAACGTCCTGACTTTC.

The chain combines TRBV7-9 with TRBJ1-6; D is uncertain. The CDR3 consists of 14 residues. V lost 4 bases to trimming and J lost 9 bases, with 13 bases between them. CDR1 SEHNR and CDR2 FQNEAQ come from the germline V gene (reference sequence). DNA of the CDR3: TGTGCCAGCAGCTCGGAGGCCGTTGGTTCACCCCTCCACTTT. Translation gives CASSSEAVGSPLHF.

V is TRBV20-1 and J is TRBJ2-3; possibly TRBD1 or TRBD2 for D (5 bases each). This CDR3 has 13 amino acids. From germline, CDR1 is DFQATT and CDR2 SNEGSKA (reference sequence). The V gene lost 0 bases and the J gene lost 5 bases, with 9 bases spanning the gap. This CDR3 reads CSAREPGQDTQYF. In DNA, the CDR3 is TGCAGTGCTAGAGAACCGGGGCAAGATACGCAGTATTTT.

The chain has TRBV6-4 and TRBJ2-1, with D uncertain. Germline V gives CDR1 MRHNA, CDR2 SNTAGT. The length of the CDR3 is 13 residues. V dropped 5 bases and J dropped 10 bases, with 15 bases sitting between them. The CDR3 DNA is TGTGCCAGCAGTAGGGATATGTCCCGGGAGCAGTTCTTC. Its protein is CASSRDMSREQFF.

The chain combines TRBV29-1 with TRBJ2-3, with 11 bases lining up with TRBD2. From germline, CDR1 is SQVTM and CDR2 ANQGSEA. CDR3 size: 17 residues. Unmatched junction bases numbered 11, after V lost 6 bases and J lost 0 bases. CDR3 nucleotides: TGCAGCGTGGAGGGACTAGCGGAGCCCTCTAGCACAGATACGCAGTATTTT. Amino acids: CSVEGLAEPSSTDTQYF.

The V and J genes are TRBV29-1 and TRBJ2-1, with a possible D match to TRBD2 (6 bases). The germline V and J ends were trimmed by 7 bases and 7 bases, with 14 bases remaining between them. The germline V gene has CDR1 SQVTM and CDR2 ANQGSEA. The CDR3 loop spans 12 amino acids. The CDR3 nucleotides read TGCAGCGGTGATCGGGGGTCGAATGAGCAGTTCTTC. Translating gives CSGDRGSNEQFF.

There are a few counts of this clonotype. This chain uses TRBV3-1 with TRBJ2-3; 9 nucleotides agree with TRBD1. The J segment lost 5 bases and the V segment lost 4 bases, leaving 7 bases of the junction unmatched. The CDR3 runs 15 residues. In germline, CDR1 is LGHDT, CDR2 YNNKEL (reference sequence). The CDR3 protein is CASSPPGQGGDTQYF. The CDR3 DNA reads as TGTGCCAGCAGCCCCCCGGGACAGGGAGGAGATACGCAGTATTTT.

This clonotype was picked up a small number of times. The gene calls are TRBV20-1 and TRBJ2-7; 9 bases are a match to TRBD1. The CDR3 length is 13 residues. CDR1 is DFQATT, CDR2 SNEGSKA, per germline (reference sequence). V lost 5 bases, J lost 2 bases, and 4 bases stayed unmatched. In DNA form, the CDR3 reads TGCAGTGCTCAGACAGGGGGAACCTACGAGCAGTACTTC. This translates into CSAQTGGTYEQYF.

V usage is TRBV7-2 and J usage is TRBJ2-7; 9 bases line up with TRBD1. Germline CDR1 is SGHTA and CDR2 is FQGNSA. V shed 1 base, J shed 0 bases, and the junction held 4 bases outside the gene matches. The CDR3 extends over 16 amino acids. The CDR3 DNA reads TGTGCCAGCAGCTTAGGAGCGGGACAGGGCTCCTACGAGCAGTACTTC. Its protein product is CASSLGAGQGSYEQYF.

This clonotype came up a few times. The chain has TRBV12-3 or TRBV12-4 and TRBJ1-1; 10 bases align to TRBD1. The CDR3 spans 16 residues. V lost 6 bases to trimming and J lost 1 base; unmatched junction nucleotides: 8. CDR3 amino acids: CASRETGGAGNTEAFF. The CDR3 DNA is TGTGCCAGCAGGGAGACAGGGGGCGCGGGGAACACTGAAGCTTTCTTT.

The CDR3 DNA reads as TGTGCCAGCAGTTACATGACTTCGAGAGGGGCCAACGTCCTGACTTTC. Translated, it gives CASSYMTSRGANVLTF. V is TRBV6-5 and J is TRBJ2-6; no definite D call. Germline V CDR1 and CDR2: MNHEY, SVGAGI. Trimming removed 2 bases at V and 4 bases at J, with 12 bases between. CDR3 length: 16 residues.

This clonotype was seen many times. The V and J genes are TRBV4-3 and TRBJ2-5, with TRBD1 matching 8 bases. Trimming cost V 0 bases and J 5 bases; bases outside gene matches: 8. CDR3 length: 16 amino acids. From germline, CDR1 is LGHNA and CDR2 YSLEER. CDR3 DNA: TGCGCCAGCAGCCAAGATCTTCAGGGGGCGAGGGAGACCCAGTACTTC. Translated: CASSQDLQGARETQYF.

This clonotype was picked up one time. The chain uses TRBV4-1 and TRBJ2-3, with D possibly being TRBD1 or TRBD2 (5 bases each). CDR3 length: 15 residues. Germline V lookup: CDR1 MGHRA, CDR2 YSYEKL. Trimming stripped 5 bases from V and 4 bases from J, with 16 bases between. Here the CDR3 DNA reads TGCGCCAGCAGCATACGGGACGGAGGACCAGATACGCAGTATTTT. Its translation is CASSIRDGGPDTQYF.

The genes are TRBV29-1 and TRBJ2-7; the match to TRBD2 covers 14 bases. Looked up from germline, CDR1 is SQVTM and CDR2 is ANQGSEA. Germline trimming cut 7 bases from V and 0 bases from J; bases unmatched to any gene: 14. The CDR3 has 18 residues. The CDR3 is CSATQPGLAGVYSYEQYF. CDR3 bases: TGCAGCGCTACCCAACCGGGACTAGCGGGAGTTTACTCCTACGAGCAGTACTTC.

The DNA for the CDR3 is TGTGCCAGCAGCTTAAGGCTAGCGGGCGTCGGAGATACGCAGTATTTT. It encodes CASSLRLAGVGDTQYF. The genes are TRBV7-2 and TRBJ2-3, with TRBD2 matching 8 bases. The germline gives CDR1 SGHTA, CDR2 FQGNSA. V lost 2 bases to trimming and J lost 5 bases; unmatched junction nucleotides: 9. The CDR3 extends over 16 amino acids.

The chain links TRBV7-3 to TRBJ1-1; D not resolved. Trimming took off 0 bases at V and 4 bases at J, with 21 bases between the two ends. Germline CDR1 and CDR2: SGHTA and FQGTGA. This CDR3 comprises 18 residues. The DNA for the CDR3 is TGTGCCAGCAGCTTAACACCGGGCCGGGTGGGTAAGACCACTGAAGCTTTCTTT. It yields the protein CASSLTPGRVGKTTEAFF.

V is TRBV21-1 and J is TRBJ2-7; the D segment call TRBD1 is taken from the table without a DNA check. TRBV21-1 is classified as a pseudogene. The CDR3 sequence is 16 residues long. The CDR3 spells CASSIPRDRADYEQYF. In DNA, the CDR3 is TGTGCCAGCAGCATCCCCCGGGACAGGGCTGATTACGAGCAGTACTTC.